This T cell receptor beta chain was captured in a study of blood T cell repertoires in COVID-19. Per the original methods: The assay estimated nucleated cells by amplifying reference gene primers. Profiled with immunoSEQ multiplex PCR; TCRdb holds only in-frame clones, not every one. From that table come the V and J calls and clone size; the DNA was used to work out D and trimming. Seen here are some 200,000 clones, approximately 80% observed once, and the top ten hold roughly an eighth. The V segment lost 4 bases and the J segment 6 bases; nucleotides outside the gene matches: 12. Per the germline V gene, CDR1 is LGHNA and CDR2 is YNFKEQ. This CDR3 has 16 residues.

This receptor was taken from a human donor in a cohort sampled during active COVID-19. The chain carries TRBV4-2 and TRBJ1-5; 7 positions agree with TRBD1. Sequenced material: peripheral blood. This chain's CDR3 is CASSPRAAGGSQPQHF. CDR3 DNA sequence: TGTGCCAGCAGCCCCCGGGCGGCAGGGGGAAGTCAGCCCCAGCATTTT.